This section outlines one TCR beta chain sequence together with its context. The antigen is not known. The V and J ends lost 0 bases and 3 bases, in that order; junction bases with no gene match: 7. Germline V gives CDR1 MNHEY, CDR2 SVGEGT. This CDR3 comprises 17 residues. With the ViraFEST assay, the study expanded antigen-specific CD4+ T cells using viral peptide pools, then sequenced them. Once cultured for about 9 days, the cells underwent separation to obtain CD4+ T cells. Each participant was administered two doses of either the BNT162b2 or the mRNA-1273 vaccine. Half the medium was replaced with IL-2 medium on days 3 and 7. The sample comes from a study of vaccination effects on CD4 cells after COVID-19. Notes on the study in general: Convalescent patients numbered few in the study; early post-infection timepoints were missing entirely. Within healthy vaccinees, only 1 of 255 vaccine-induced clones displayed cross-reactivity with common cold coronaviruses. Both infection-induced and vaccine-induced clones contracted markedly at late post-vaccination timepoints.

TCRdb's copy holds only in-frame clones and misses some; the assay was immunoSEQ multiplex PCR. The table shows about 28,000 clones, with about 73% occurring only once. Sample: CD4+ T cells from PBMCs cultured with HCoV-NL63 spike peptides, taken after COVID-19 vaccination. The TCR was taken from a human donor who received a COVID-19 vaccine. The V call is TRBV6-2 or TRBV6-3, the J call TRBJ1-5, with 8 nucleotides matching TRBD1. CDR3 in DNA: TGTGCCAGCAGTTACTCTTTGACAGGGGTGAACAATCAGCCCCAGCATTTT. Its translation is CASSYSLTGVNNQPQHF.